This T cell receptor beta chain was recorded in a study of T cell changes during pregnancy in multiple sclerosis. CDR1 SGHAT and CDR2 FQNNGV come from the germline V gene. The CDR3 contains 18 residues. Trimming cost V 0 bases and J 2 bases; bases outside gene matches: 12. Some clones are missing from TCRdb's copy, which holds only in-frame ones; the method was immunoSEQ multiplex PCR. The sample has about 69,000 clones; roughly 91% are singletons. The rearrangement links TRBV11-2 to TRBJ2-7; 8 positions match TRBD2. The source of this sequence is a female donor in good health, enrolled as a control in a pregnancy study. This sample comprised CD4+ T cells from peripheral blood mononuclear cells, obtained in the third trimester of pregnancy. DNA for the CDR3: TGTGCCAGCAGCTTAGAGCCAGCGGGGGCCCTACCTGCCTACGAGCAGTACTTC. Translation: CASSLEPAGALPAYEQYF.